This passage covers 28 T cell receptor beta chains from one sample sequenced in a study of Graves' ophthalmopathy and Graves' hyperthyroidism. Amplification of TCR beta CDR3 regions used RNA transcripts. HTBI-primed first-round RT-PCR preceded second-round multiplex PCR. TCRdb itself ran the multiplex PCR reads through MiXCR, one entry per CDR3 protein. The profile covers 200,000 to 300,000 distinct CDR3 sequences, with approximately 42% appearing a single time and about half taken by the ten largest. The sequencing sample was made of peripheral blood. The receptors come from an adult man with Graves' ophthalmopathy.

This CDR3 is CASRGAVLYEQYF. The CDR3 bases are TGTGCCAGTAGAGGGGCAGTTCTATACGAGCAGTACTTC. The rearrangement uses TRBV19 and TRBJ2-7, with D possibly matching TRBD1 (5 bases). The V gene's germline CDR1 is LNHDA and CDR2 SQIVND (reference sequence). Trimming took 6 bases from V and 4 from J, leaving 13 bases between them. This CDR3 contains 13 residues.

The chain uses TRBV24-1 and TRBJ2-3, with D perhaps given as TRBD1 or TRBD2 (5 bases each). Trimming removed 0 bases from V and 1 base from J, with 10 bases in between. In germline, CDR1 is KGHDR, CDR2 SFDVKD. The CDR3 has 16 amino acids. CDR3 residues: CATSDLAGRGTDTQYF. The CDR3 DNA is TGTGCCACCAGTGATTTGGCAGGGAGAGGCACAGATACGCAGTATTTT.

The chain couples TRBV7-6 to TRBJ2-7; 9 positions match TRBD1. CDR1 and CDR2 (germline): SGHVS, FNYEAQ. Trimming took 6 bases from V and 3 from J; bases not matched to a gene: 9. The CDR3 totals 15 residues. CDR3 in amino acids: CASSLSGTGNYEQYF. The CDR3, as DNA: TGTGCCAGCAGTCTCTCCGGGACAGGGAACTACGAGCAGTACTTC.

This clonotype occurred a few times. V is TRBV2 and J is TRBJ1-5, with TRBD1 identical over 7 bases. The CDR3 runs 12 residues. The germline V gene encodes CDR1 SNHLY and CDR2 FYNNEI. V lost 3 bases and J lost 10; bases outside the gene matches: 3. CDR3 loop: CASSDRDSPQHF. The CDR3 DNA reads TGTGCCAGCAGTGACCGGGACAGCCCCCAGCATTTT.

This chain uses TRBV7-3 with TRBJ2-6, with TRBD1 matching 9 bases. Germline V gives CDR1 SGHTA, CDR2 FQGTGA. CDR3 size: 16 residues. The J segment lost 3 bases and the V segment lost 4 bases, leaving 4 bases of the junction unmatched. The CDR3 spells CASSSQGAHGANVLTF. The DNA of the CDR3 is TGTGCCAGCAGCTCACAGGGGGCGCATGGGGCCAACGTCCTGACTTTC.

This clonotype was detected ten times or more. This chain uses TRBV24-1 with TRBJ2-2, with 7 nucleotides matching TRBD1. This CDR3 contains 14 residues. V trimming: 4 bases; J trimming: 4 bases; junction bases outside the gene matches: 2. CDR1 and CDR2 from the germline V gene are KGHDR and SFDVKD. CDR3 protein: CATSETGFTGELFF. CDR3 nucleotides: TGTGCCACCAGTGAGACAGGGTTCACCGGGGAGCTGTTTTTT.

The V gene is TRBV6-4, the J gene TRBJ1-6; weak D call: TRBD1 (6 bases). The ends were cut back, 6 bases at V and 10 bases at J, with 16 bases in the middle. The CDR3 covers 14 residues. Germline CDR1 MRHNA, CDR2 SNTAGT. The CDR3 region has the DNA TGTGCCAGCAGCACAGGGAGCTGGGGGTCACCCCTCCACTTT. It yields the protein CASSTGSWGSPLHF.

V and J are TRBV7-3 and TRBJ1-5; D is possibly TRBD1 (5 bases). V was pared by 1 base and J by 7 bases, with 26 bases between. Germline V gene lookup returns CDR1 SGHTA and CDR2 FQGTGA. The CDR3 spans 19 residues. The CDR3 DNA follows: TGTGCCAGCAGCTTAAGGGCCCCGGCGACGGGGGGGGGTGGACAGCCCCAGCATTTT. It encodes CASSLRAPATGGGGQPQHF.

The chain uses TRBV18 and TRBJ2-2; D not certain. This CDR3 region has 13 residues. Per the germline V gene, CDR1 is KGHSH and CDR2 is LQKENI. V lost 6 bases to trimming and J lost 7 bases, with 12 bases between them. Here the CDR3 reads CASSPQSSGELFF. CDR3 DNA sequence: TGTGCCAGCTCTCCCCAGTCGAGCGGGGAGCTGTTTTTT.

This clonotype was seen a few times. This chain connects TRBV7-9 to TRBJ1-1, with D hard to call. Germline V gene lookup returns CDR1 SEHNR and CDR2 FQNEAQ (reference sequence). CDR3 size: 12 residues. V was clipped by 1 base and J by 7 bases, with 7 bases between them. The CDR3 DNA is TGTGCCAGCAGCTTAGAAGGGCGTGAAGCTTTCTTT. This translates into CASSLEGREAFF.

The chain joins TRBV2 to TRBJ1-2, with D unclear. Germline CDR1 SNHLY, CDR2 FYNNEI. The CDR3 is 14 amino acids. Deletions cut 5 bases from V and 4 bases from J, with 14 bases between. In DNA, the CDR3 is TGTGCCAGCAGTTTTACAGAATACGGCTATGGCTACACCTTC. This codes for CASSFTEYGYGYTF.

This clonotype appeared a few times. The rearrangement joins TRBV7-9 to TRBJ1-3; 9 nucleotides match TRBD1. The germline gives CDR1 SEHNR, CDR2 FQNEAQ (reference sequence). The length of the CDR3 is 14 residues. V shed 4 bases and J 6 bases; nucleotides not matched to a gene: 4. CDR3: CASSYRGQENTIYF. CDR3 coding DNA: TGTGCCAGCAGCTACAGGGGGCAGGAAAACACCATATATTTT.

This clonotype has only a few counts. The chain has TRBV7-9 and TRBJ2-5, with D perhaps given as TRBD1 or TRBD2 (5 bases each). CDR3 size: 14 residues. Deletions cut 1 base from V and 5 bases from J, with 11 bases between. From germline, CDR1 is SEHNR and CDR2 FQNEAQ (reference sequence). CDR3 amino acids: CASSLVGGRETQYF. In DNA, the CDR3 is TGTGCCAGCAGCTTAGTTGGGGGAAGGGAGACCCAGTACTTC.

CDR3 sequence reads: CASSQYPSTITEAFF. Written as DNA, the CDR3 is TGCGCCAGCAGCCAATATCCCTCCACGATCACTGAAGCTTTCTTT. This chain connects TRBV4-1 to TRBJ1-1, with no clear D. This CDR3 has 15 amino acids. V was trimmed by 2 bases and J by 4 bases, leaving 14 bases between them. Per germline, CDR1 MGHRA and CDR2 YSYEKL.

Of note for this clonotype: One end of the junction is discordant with germline, which a read error may explain. The J gene is TRBJ1-1, the V gene TRBV5-5, with TRBD1 as a possible D gene (6 bases). Germline V gene data show CDR1 as SGHKS and CDR2 as YYEKEE (reference sequence). The CDR3 contains 17 residues. As DNA, the CDR3 is TGCGCCAGCAGCGGCCTTGCTCTGGGGGCGTTGAACACTGAAGCTTTCTTT. It encodes CASSGLALGALNTEAFF. The complete variable domain, with remaining parts taken from reference TRBV5-5 and TRBJ1-1, reads DAGVTQSPTHLIKTRGQQVTLRCSPISGHKSVSWYQQVLGQGPQFIFQYYEKEERGRGNFPDRFSARQFPNYSSELNVNALLLGDSALYLCASSGLALGALNTEAFFGQGTRLTVV.

V and J are TRBV20-1 and TRBJ2-7; 7 bases are shared with TRBD2. The CDR3 contains 14 residues. The germline gives CDR1 DFQATT, CDR2 SNEGSKA (reference sequence). The junction had 9 bases not matched to a gene; V was cut back by 0 bases and J by 7 bases. The CDR3 DNA sequence: TGCAGTGCTAGAGATGAGGGCAGGGACTATGAGCAGTACTTC. It specifies CSARDEGRDYEQYF.

The chain joins TRBV7-9 to TRBJ1-1; no reliable D call. The V end lost 3 bases, the J end lost 2 bases, and 4 bases lay between the germline ends. This CDR3 comprises 12 residues. Germline CDR1 is SEHNR and CDR2 is FQNEAQ (reference sequence). In DNA form, the CDR3 reads TGTGCCAGCAGCTTCTTCAACACTGAAGCTTTCTTT. Translating it yields CASSFFNTEAFF.

The V and J genes are TRBV7-2 and TRBJ1-6; D not resolved. The CDR3 is 15 residues long. Germline CDR1 reads SGHTA; CDR2 reads FQGNSA. Trimming left V 1 base short and J 10 bases short, with 14 bases between. CDR3 sequence: CASSLDRGMGSPLHF. The CDR3 DNA is TGTGCCAGCAGCTTAGATCGAGGGATGGGCTCACCCCTCCACTTT. Combining the CDR3 with reference TRBV7-2 and TRBJ1-6 gives the whole variable domain GAGVSQSPSNKVTEKGKDVELRCDPISGHTALYWYRQSLGQGLEFLIYFQGNSAPDKSGLPSDRFSAERTGGSVSTLTIQRTQQEDSAVYLCASSLDRGMGSPLHFGNGTRLTVT.

The rearrangement joins TRBV19 to TRBJ1-4; 9 positions agree with TRBD1. With V trimmed by 2 bases and J by 5 bases, 3 bases remained unmatched. Germline V gene lookup returns CDR1 LNHDA and CDR2 SQIVND (reference sequence). This CDR3 has 15 amino acids. The CDR3 loop reads CASSITGTGNEKLFF. DNA of the CDR3: TGTGCCAGTAGTATAACTGGGACAGGGAATGAAAAACTGTTTTTT.

The chain combines TRBV2 with TRBJ1-1; 11 positions match TRBD1. J lost 0 bases, V lost 5 bases, and 5 bases had no gene match. CDR1 and CDR2 (germline): SNHLY, FYNNEI. This CDR3 contains 16 residues. CDR3 amino acids: CASSPGTGGLNTEAFF. The CDR3 nucleotides read TGTGCCAGCAGTCCCGGGACAGGGGGGTTGAACACTGAAGCTTTCTTT. The variable domain in full, completed from reference TRBV2 and TRBJ1-1, reads EPEVTQTPSHQVTQMGQEVILRCVPISNHLYFYWYRQILGQKVEFLVSFYNNEISEKSEIFDDQFSVERPDGSNFTLKIRSTKLEDSAMYFCASSPGTGGLNTEAFFGQGTRLTVV.

The chain couples TRBV6-5 to TRBJ2-5; D is unresolved. The CDR3 length is 13 residues. Germline-derived CDR1 and CDR2 are MNHEY and SVGAGI. The germline V and J ends were trimmed by 2 bases and 3 bases, with 7 bases remaining between them. The CDR3 protein is CASSYLHEETQYF. CDR3 sequence (DNA): TGTGCCAGCAGTTACCTCCACGAAGAGACCCAGTACTTC.

The chain is built from TRBV5-1 and TRBJ2-7, with D possibly TRBD1 on 5 matching bases. CDR1 and CDR2 (germline): SGHRS, YFSETQ. The CDR3 is 11 residues long. V lost 2 bases, J lost 7 bases, and 7 bases lay in between. CDR3 DNA sequence: TGCGCCAGCAGCTTACAGGAGGAGCAGTACTTC. Protein: CASSLQEEQYF. The entire variable domain, with the rest obtained from reference TRBV5-1 and TRBJ2-7, is as follows: KAGVTQTPRYLIKTRGQQVTLSCSPISGHRSVSWYQQTPGQGLQFLFEYFSETQRNKGNFPGRFSGRQFSNSRSEMNVSTLELGDSALYLCASSLQEEQYFGPGTRLTVT.

This clonotype appeared a few times. The V and J genes are TRBV19 and TRBJ2-6; D is undetermined. The germline V gene has CDR1 LNHDA and CDR2 SQIVND (reference sequence). With 3 bases removed from V and 0 bases from J, the gap between germline ends came to 3 bases. This CDR3 has 14 residues. This CDR3 is CASSIVSGANVLTF. The CDR3 coding sequence is TGTGCCAGTAGTATCGTCTCTGGGGCCAACGTCCTGACTTTC.

This clonotype turned up a few times. J is TRBJ2-7 and V is TRBV29-1; possibly TRBD1 or TRBD2 for D (5 bases each). The CDR3 contains 15 residues. Germline lookup yields CDR1 SQVTM and CDR2 ANQGSEA. Deletions cut 7 bases from V and 0 bases from J, with 19 bases between. CDR3: CSASTELGTSYEQYF. CDR3 DNA sequence: TGCAGCGCGTCTACAGAACTAGGGACCTCCTACGAGCAGTACTTC.

The V gene is TRBV10-1, the J gene TRBJ1-3; D remains ambiguous. Trimming left V 5 bases short and J 0 bases short, with 14 bases between. CDR3 length: 16 residues. Germline values: CDR1 WNHNN, CDR2 SYGVQD (reference sequence). CDR3 sequence: CASSHAGMDSGNTIYF. CDR3 nucleotide sequence: TGCGCCAGCAGTCATGCCGGGATGGACTCTGGAAACACCATATATTTT.

The chain recombines TRBV19 with TRBJ1-1; D not certain. The CDR3 is made up of 14 amino acids. The V end was cut by 1 base, the J end by 1 base, with 7 bases between. The germline V gene has CDR1 LNHDA and CDR2 SQIVND (reference sequence). The CDR3 protein is CASSIGAANTEAFF. As DNA, the CDR3 is TGTGCCAGTAGTATAGGGGCGGCGAACACTGAAGCTTTCTTT.

The J gene is TRBJ1-2, the V gene TRBV12-3 or TRBV12-4; maybe TRBD1 (6 bases). The length of the CDR3 is 15 residues. Trimming took 5 bases from V and 5 from J, leaving 18 bases between them. CDR3 protein: CASSPGTLTGYGYTF. For the CDR3, the DNA is TGTGCCAGCAGTCCGGGGACGCTCACAGGGTATGGCTACACCTTC.

The rearrangement links TRBV10-2 to TRBJ2-7, with TRBD1 matching over 10 bases. This CDR3 is 15 amino acids long. Germline assignment: CDR1 WSHSY and CDR2 SAAADI. The V and J ends lost 6 bases and 3 bases, in that order; junction bases with no gene match: 8. The CDR3 sequence is CASSRLWTGGYEQYF. CDR3 nucleotides: TGCGCCAGCAGCCGCTTGTGGACAGGGGGCTACGAGCAGTACTTC.